This paragraph reports one T cell receptor beta chain. Its antigen is not identified. Trimming cost V 4 bases and J 4 bases; bases outside gene matches: 3. Germline V CDR1 and CDR2: SQVTM, ANQGSEA. The CDR3 is 15 residues long. This sample is drawn from a study of identical twins. Whole-study results and caveats: Cord blood beta clonotypes that were abundant carried fewer insertions, and memory repertoires showed no such trend. Models came in too low on out-of-frame TCR alpha sharing in monozygotic twins. For out-of-frame alpha sequences shared by twins, low generation probability was in excess.

Each CDR3 protein is one row after TCRdb ran MiXCR on the 5' RACE reads. Of about 280,000 distinct CDR3 sequences in the sample, less than 9% were seen once. These data also featured in a second study, about yellow fever vaccine responses in identical twins.

The material sequenced was memory (CD45RO+) T cells sorted from blood. The chain has TRBV29-1 and TRBJ2-2; TRBD2 matches at 13 bases. This clonotype was sampled from a woman between 18 and 29 years old in good health. CDR3 coding DNA: TGCAGCGTTGCCAGACTAGCGGGGGGCACCGGGGAGCTGTTTTTT. It is translated as CSVARLAGGTGELFF.